A single sample is the source of the 24 T cell receptor beta chains below, sequenced in a study of T cells after yellow fever vaccination. Using its own MiXCR run on the 5' RACE reads, TCRdb lists one record per CDR3 protein. Of 450,000 to 550,000 distinct CDR3 sequences listed, roughly 19% are singletons. The sequencing here drew on PBMCs, taken 15 days after the yellow fever booster vaccination. The receptors come from a man under 40 who received the YFV17D yellow fever vaccine.

This clonotype was detected a few times. V and J are TRBV7-2 and TRBJ2-7, with TRBD1 as a possible D gene (6 bases). Trimming left V 2 bases short and J 6 bases short, with 11 bases between. Germline loops: CDR1 SGHTA, CDR2 FQGNSA. The CDR3 totals 13 residues. The CDR3 nucleotides are TGTGCCAGCAGCTTACCCCTGGGGGCCGAGCAGTACTTC. This translates into CASSLPLGAEQYF. The variable domain in full, with the rest retrieved from reference TRBV7-2 and TRBJ2-7, is GAGVSQSPSNKVTEKGKDVELRCDPISGHTALYWYRQSLGQGLEFLIYFQGNSAPDKSGLPSDRFSAERTGGSVSTLTIQRTQQEDSAVYLCASSLPLGAEQYFGPGTRLTVT.

This clonotype was picked up a small number of times. The chain employs TRBV10-2 and TRBJ2-7; D is undetermined. The CDR3 runs to 15 residues. Trimming removed 10 bases at V and 0 bases at J, with 19 bases between. Germline V gene data show CDR1 as WSHSY and CDR2 as SAAADI. The CDR3: CATQKPNYGSYEQYF. The CDR3 DNA reads TGCGCCACCCAGAAGCCTAACTACGGCTCCTACGAGCAGTACTTC.

There are a few counts of this clonotype. The J gene is TRBJ2-4, the V gene TRBV15; the D call may be TRBD1 or TRBD2 (5 bases each). The CDR3 sequence is 14 residues long. Trimming left V 6 bases short and J 6 bases short, with 15 bases between. Per the germline V gene, CDR1 is LNHNV and CDR2 is YYDKDF (reference sequence). As DNA, the CDR3 is TGTGCCACCAGGACCCCGGGACGAGGAAACATTCAGTACTTC. Protein product: CATRTPGRGNIQYF.

This clonotype has at least ten counts. The rearrangement uses TRBV3-1 and TRBJ2-5; no firm D call. Trimming took 3 bases from V and 0 from J, leaving 8 bases between them. Germline-derived CDR1 and CDR2 are LGHDT and YNNKEL (reference sequence). The CDR3 consists of 14 residues. CDR3 bases: TGTGCCAGCAGCCAGAATACGTACCAAGAGACCCAGTACTTC. Its protein product is CASSQNTYQETQYF.

This clonotype showed up just a few times. The V gene is TRBV15, the J gene TRBJ2-1; tentatively, D is TRBD2 (5 bases). CDR3 length: 13 amino acids. V dropped 5 bases and J dropped 7 bases, with 12 bases sitting between them. Germline loops: CDR1 LNHNV, CDR2 YYDKDF (reference sequence). The CDR3 loop reads CATSEGNLNEQFF. The CDR3 bases are TGTGCCACCAGCGAGGGAAATTTGAATGAGCAGTTCTTC.

The chain uses TRBV6-5 and TRBJ2-1; 8 nucleotides line up with TRBD1. Trimming took 0 bases from V and 5 from J; bases not matched to a gene: 9. Per germline, CDR1 MNHEY and CDR2 SVGAGI. The CDR3 loop spans 17 amino acids. CDR3 bases: TGTGCCAGCAGTTACTCGAACAGGGGGTTACTTAACAATGAGCAGTTCTTC. This encodes CASSYSNRGLLNNEQFF.

This clonotype was seen a handful of times. The chain links TRBV28 to TRBJ2-3, with 7 bases fitting TRBD2. V was clipped by 7 bases and J by 2 bases; unmatched bases: 6. Germline lookup yields CDR1 MDHEN and CDR2 SYDVKM. This CDR3 contains 14 residues. The CDR3 reads CASTKAGLTDTQYF. CDR3 bases: TGTGCCAGCACCAAAGCGGGACTCACAGATACGCAGTATTTT.

J is TRBJ2-1 and V is TRBV6-2 or TRBV6-3; D may be TRBD1 (5 bases). CDR1 MNHEY and CDR2 SVGEGT come from the germline V gene. This CDR3 region has 11 residues. Trimming left V 4 bases short and J 12 bases short, with 10 bases between. CDR3 bases: TGTGCCAGCAGTTTGACAGATTTGCAGTTCTTC. This codes for CASSLTDLQFF.

This clonotype was seen more than once but under ten times. The chain couples TRBV7-9 to TRBJ2-2, with 8 bases aligning to TRBD1. CDR1 and CDR2 (germline): SEHNR, FQNEAQ (reference sequence). The V gene end was trimmed by 3 bases and the J gene end by 4 bases; junction bases not matched to a gene: 10. The CDR3 spans 17 residues. The CDR3 protein is CASSFFGNGQGTGELFF. Here the CDR3 DNA reads TGTGCCAGCAGCTTCTTTGGAAACGGACAGGGCACCGGGGAGCTGTTTTTT.

This rearrangement joins TRBV14 to TRBJ2-3; 7 bases agree with TRBD1. The CDR3 consists of 16 residues. Germline CDR1 is SGHDN and CDR2 is FVKESK. With 4 bases clipped from V and 4 bases from J, the junction kept 11 bases outside the gene matches. CDR3 sequence (DNA): TGTGCCAGCAGCCCCAACAGGGGCCCACGCGCAGATACGCAGTATTTT. Residues: CASSPNRGPRADTQYF.

The CDR3: CASSLGDLSTGELFF. The DNA of the CDR3 is TGCGCCAGCAGCTTGGGGGACTTGAGCACCGGGGAGCTGTTTTTT. The chain joins TRBV5-1 to TRBJ2-2; D possibly corresponds to TRBD2 (6 bases). Germline V gene data show CDR1 as SGHRS and CDR2 as YFSETQ. The germline V and J ends were trimmed by 0 bases and 4 bases, with 10 bases remaining between them. The CDR3 totals 15 residues.

This clonotype occurred a few times. The chain couples TRBV10-3 to TRBJ2-1, with D tentatively TRBD2 (5 bases). Germline lookup yields CDR1 ENHRY and CDR2 SYGVKD. Deletions cut 4 bases from V and 3 bases from J, with 10 bases between. The CDR3 is made up of 14 amino acids. The CDR3 DNA sequence: TGTGCCATCAGTGTCGGGAAGGGCTACAATGAGCAGTTCTTC. Translation: CAISVGKGYNEQFF.

V is TRBV25-1 and J is TRBJ2-5, with D perhaps TRBD1 or TRBD2 (6 bases each). The CDR3 is 16 residues long. The V end lost 1 base, the J end lost 0 bases, and 12 bases lay between the germline ends. CDR1 MGHDK and CDR2 SYGVNS come from the germline V gene. CDR3 sequence (DNA): TGTGCCAGCAGTGAATCCCAGGGGAGGTACCAAGAGACCCAGTACTTC. Amino acids: CASSESQGRYQETQYF. Supplemented by reference TRBV25-1 and TRBJ2-5, the full variable domain reads EADIYQTPRYLVIGTGKKITLECSQTMGHDKMYWYQQDPGMELHLIHYSYGVNSTEKGDLSSESTVSRIRTEHFPLTLESARPSHTSQYLCASSESQGRYQETQYFGPGTRLLVL.

J is TRBJ2-2 and V is TRBV10-3; TRBD2 aligns across 9 bases. V shed 4 bases, J shed 3 bases, and the junction held 12 bases outside the gene matches. The CDR3 is made up of 18 amino acids. The germline CDR1 and CDR2 sequences are ENHRY and SYGVKD. The DNA for the CDR3 is TGTGCCATCAGTGGTGACAGTCTAGCGGGATCCGACACCGGGGAGCTGTTTTTT. Its translation is CAISGDSLAGSDTGELFF.

This clonotype was recorded many times. The chain recombines TRBV28 with TRBJ2-7; 9 bases are a match to TRBD1. The CDR3 contains 14 residues. V shed 7 bases and J 5 bases; nucleotides not matched to a gene: 9. Germline V gene data show CDR1 as MDHEN and CDR2 as SYDVKM. In nucleotides, the CDR3 is TGTGCCAGCACAACGGGACAGGGTACCGACGAGCAGTACTTC. Amino acids: CASTTGQGTDEQYF.

The CDR3 is CSAHLAGVGEQYF. CDR3 coding DNA: TGCAGTGCCCACCTAGCGGGAGTAGGCGAGCAGTACTTC. V and J are TRBV20-1 and TRBJ2-7; 10 bases are shared with TRBD2. The trim removed 6 bases at V and 6 bases at J, leaving 8 bases unmatched. CDR3 length: 13 residues. Germline V gene sequence: CDR1 DFQATT, CDR2 SNEGSKA (reference sequence).

This chain uses TRBV7-9 with TRBJ2-6, with D unclear. The CDR3 runs to 15 residues. The ends were cut back, 5 bases at V and 0 bases at J, with 8 bases in the middle. Germline CDR1 reads SEHNR; CDR2 reads FQNEAQ (reference sequence). The CDR3 here is CASSNAYSGANVLTF. The CDR3 bases are TGTGCCAGCAGCAATGCGTACTCTGGGGCCAACGTCCTGACTTTC. The entire variable domain, with the rest obtained from reference TRBV7-9 and TRBJ2-6, is as follows: DTGVSQNPRHKITKRGQNVTFRCDPISEHNRLYWYRQTLGQGPEFLTYFQNEAQLEKSRLLSDRFSAERPKGSFSTLEIQRTEQGDSAMYLCASSNAYSGANVLTFGAGSRLTVL.

This rearrangement joins TRBV27 to TRBJ2-1, with a weak D call TRBD2 (5 bases). This CDR3 contains 12 residues. The V gene's germline CDR1 is MNHEY and CDR2 SMNVEV (reference sequence). Trimming took 10 bases from V and 7 from J, leaving 14 bases between them. The CDR3 nucleotides read TGTGCCATCAGCGGACCGCTGAATGAGCAGTTCTTC. This translates into CAISGPLNEQFF.

Many counts were recorded for this clonotype. The chain uses TRBV5-1 and TRBJ2-3; D is undetermined. V dropped 0 bases and J dropped 0 bases, with 5 bases sitting between them. Germline V CDR1 and CDR2: SGHRS, YFSETQ. The CDR3 length is 14 residues. CDR3 sequence: CASSLERSTDTQYF. CDR3 DNA sequence: TGCGCCAGCAGCTTGGAGAGGAGCACAGATACGCAGTATTTT. The full variable domain, with the rest looked up from reference TRBV5-1 and TRBJ2-3, is KAGVTQTPRYLIKTRGQQVTLSCSPISGHRSVSWYQQTPGQGLQFLFEYFSETQRNKGNFPGRFSGRQFSNSRSEMNVSTLELGDSALYLCASSLERSTDTQYFGPGTRLTVL.

The chain combines TRBV9 with TRBJ2-7, with 13 bases lining up with TRBD2. V shed 2 bases and J 0 bases; nucleotides not matched to a gene: 11. CDR1 is SGDLS and CDR2 is YYNGEE in the germline V gene. The CDR3 spans 19 residues. The CDR3 DNA is TGTGCCAGCAGCGTGGCTACCACAGGACTAGCGGGAGACTCCTACGAGCAGTACTTC. Protein sequence: CASSVATTGLAGDSYEQYF.

This clonotype appeared a few times. This rearrangement joins TRBV20-1 to TRBJ2-7; possibly TRBD2 for D (6 bases). Germline loops: CDR1 DFQATT, CDR2 SNEGSKA (reference sequence). V gave up 1 base and J gave up 1 base, with 14 bases separating them. CDR3 size: 15 residues. Here the CDR3 DNA reads TGCAGTGCTAGAGTGGGGATGAGCGGGTCCTACGAGCAGTACTTC. This translates into CSARVGMSGSYEQYF.

This clonotype was found a few times. This chain connects TRBV20-1 to TRBJ1-5; no firm D call. Germline V gives CDR1 DFQATT, CDR2 SNEGSKA (reference sequence). The CDR3 contains 13 residues. The V gene lost 4 bases and the J gene lost 1 base, with 8 bases spanning the gap. The CDR3 DNA sequence: TGCAGTGCTATTCAATCAAGCAATCAGCCCCAGCATTTT. Protein sequence: CSAIQSSNQPQHF.

The rearrangement links TRBV20-1 to TRBJ2-7; 7 bases match TRBD1. Per germline, CDR1 DFQATT and CDR2 SNEGSKA (reference sequence). V shed 5 bases, J shed 3 bases, and the junction held 10 bases outside the gene matches. This CDR3 contains 14 residues. In nucleotides, the CDR3 is TGCAGTGCTGCTCCTCGGACAGGCGGCTACGAGCAGTACTTC. It yields the protein CSAAPRTGGYEQYF.

The chain uses TRBV12-3 or TRBV12-4 and TRBJ2-7; no firm D call. CDR3 length equals 15 residues. V gave up 5 bases and J gave up 2 bases, with 16 bases separating them. Here the CDR3 reads CASSPLRQRPYEQYF. Here the CDR3 DNA reads TGTGCCAGCAGTCCCCTTCGGCAGCGTCCCTACGAGCAGTACTTC.